This passage covers 24 T cell receptor beta chains from one sample sequenced in a study of regulatory T cells in long-lasting Graves disease. Sample time point: newly diagnosed GD, antithyroid drugs for less than 3 months. Generation of the TCR library employed RNA extracted from PBMCs. CDR3 regions were amplified by Arm-PCR using iRepertoire HTBI primers to build TCR beta libraries. Each CDR3 protein gets one entry after TCRdb re-called the multiplex PCR reads with MiXCR. This table holds 440,000 or so distinct CDR3 sequences, about 17% found once. Separately, the same data were catalogued under a study of T cells in Graves' hyperthyroidism and ophthalmopathy.

Sequencing was performed on peripheral blood mononuclear cells (PBMCs), taken at new diagnosis, from a patient treated with antithyroid drugs. These receptors were collected from a woman aged 25 to 39 with Graves disease.

In this sample, this clonotype turned up a few times. The chain joins TRBV7-2 to TRBJ1-5; D is undetermined. This CDR3 region has 13 residues. Trimming took 8 bases from V and 6 from J, leaving 14 bases between them. CDR1 and CDR2 (germline): SGHTA, FQGNSA. The CDR3 reads CASDNGLRQPQHF. CDR3 DNA: TGTGCCAGCGACAATGGCCTCCGTCAGCCCCAGCATTTT.

This clonotype appeared many times. The rearrangement uses TRBV2 and TRBJ1-1; 9 bases fit TRBD1. The CDR3 sequence is 14 residues long. V was clipped by 6 bases and J by 2 bases; unmatched bases: 4. Germline CDR1 reads SNHLY; CDR2 reads FYNNEI. In DNA form, the CDR3 reads TGTGCCAGCAGAGGTACAGGGGGCAACACTGAAGCTTTCTTT. Its translation: CASRGTGGNTEAFF.

This clonotype was seen a few times. J is TRBJ2-2 and V is TRBV29-1, with D possibly matching TRBD1 (6 bases). Trimming removed 5 bases at V and 6 bases at J, with 10 bases between. CDR1 SQVTM and CDR2 ANQGSEA come from the germline V gene. CDR3 size: 12 residues. The CDR3 bases are TGCAGCGTTCCTACAGGGTCCGGGGAGCTGTTTTTT. Its translation is CSVPTGSGELFF.

This clonotype occurred many times. The rearrangement joins TRBV11-2 to TRBJ2-7; D is unclear. V shed 3 bases and J shed 4 bases, with 22 bases lying between them. This CDR3 region has 17 residues. Germline assignment: CDR1 SGHAT and CDR2 FQNNGV. The CDR3 protein is CASSFVVGPSTRYEQYF. CDR3 DNA sequence: TGTGCCAGCAGCTTCGTGGTGGGCCCTTCGACAAGGTACGAGCAGTACTTC. The full variable domain, its missing parts supplied by reference TRBV11-2 and TRBJ2-7, is EAGVAQSPRYKIIEKRQSVAFWCNPISGHATLYWYQQILGQGPKLLIQFQNNGVVDDSQLPKDRFSAERLKGVDSTLKIQPAKLEDSAVYLCASSFVVGPSTRYEQYFGPGTRLTVT.

Notes on this clonotype: The junction departs from germline at one end; a sequencing error may be responsible. The chain links TRBV6-1 to TRBJ2-5, with unresolved D. CDR1 is MNHNS, CDR2 SASEGT, per germline. There are 14 residues in the CDR3. The CDR3 DNA reads TGTGCCGGCAGTAAGAAAGCCCCCCAAGAGACCCAGTACTTC. The encoded protein is CAGSKKAPQETQYF.

This clonotype was seen more than once but under ten times. The chain carries TRBV27 and TRBJ2-2; 9 bases are shared with TRBD1. V lost 6 bases and J lost 3; bases outside the gene matches: 8. CDR1 is MNHEY and CDR2 is SMNVEV in the germline V gene (reference sequence). This CDR3 spans 16 amino acids. For the CDR3, the DNA is TGTGCCAGCAGCCCCACCGGGACAGGGTACACCGGGGAGCTGTTTTTT. The encoded protein is CASSPTGTGYTGELFF.

This clonotype was picked up many times. V is TRBV3-1 and J is TRBJ2-2; perhaps TRBD1 as D (5 bases). The CDR3 loop spans 16 amino acids. The V gene lost 3 bases and the J gene lost 5 bases, with 16 bases spanning the gap. Germline assignment: CDR1 LGHDT and CDR2 YNNKEL (reference sequence). This CDR3 reads CASSQLGQGVTGELFF. In nucleotides, the CDR3 is TGTGCCAGCAGCCAGCTTGGACAAGGGGTTACCGGGGAGCTGTTTTTT.

V gene TRBV14 combines with J gene TRBJ2-2; no definite D call. The CDR3 runs 15 residues. Looked up from germline, CDR1 is SGHDN and CDR2 is FVKESK. Trimming shortened V by 1 base and J by 2 bases, and 8 bases separated the two germline ends. The CDR3 bases are TGTGCCAGCAGCCAAGCGTGGCCCAACACCGGGGAGCTGTTTTTT. Translating it yields CASSQAWPNTGELFF.

This clonotype was counted many times. The chain has TRBV13 and TRBJ2-7, with 7 positions matching TRBD2. The CDR3 is made up of 17 amino acids. Germline CDR1 reads PRHDT; CDR2 reads FYEKMQ (reference sequence). V shed 2 bases and J 1 base; nucleotides not matched to a gene: 11. CDR3 region: CASSLINGGSGSYEQYF. In DNA, the CDR3 is TGTGCCAGCAGCTTAATAAACGGCGGGAGCGGTTCCTACGAGCAGTACTTC.

The chain combines TRBV12-5 with TRBJ2-2, with a possible D match to TRBD1 (6 bases). The CDR3 has 18 residues. V lost 1 base and J lost 3, with 18 bases in between. Germline V gives CDR1 LGHNT, CDR2 FRNRAP. The CDR3 region has the DNA TGTGCTAGTGGTTTGGACAGGGAGTCAGTATCCCACACCGGGGAGCTGTTTTTT. Protein: CASGLDRESVSHTGELFF.

The rearrangement uses TRBV30 and TRBJ2-1, with 12 nucleotides matching TRBD2. The CDR3 covers 19 residues. Trimming took 1 base from V and 0 from J; bases not matched to a gene: 10. Germline V gene lookup returns CDR1 GTSNPN and CDR2 SVGIG (reference sequence). The CDR3 is CAWSAGLAGGMSSYNEQFF. The DNA of the CDR3 is TGTGCCTGGAGTGCGGGACTAGCGGGCGGAATGAGCTCCTACAATGAGCAGTTCTTC.

Points on this clonotype: One base away lies a much larger clone, so this may be a sequencing read error. This chain connects TRBV20-1 to TRBJ2-7; 11 nucleotides match TRBD2. CDR1 is DFQATT, CDR2 SNEGSKA, per germline (reference sequence). V was clipped by 2 bases and J by 7 bases; unmatched bases: 10. This CDR3 is 15 amino acids long. CDR3 sequence (DNA): TGCAGTGCTAGACCTATTACTAGCGGGAGAAGTGAGCAGTACTTC. It translates to CSARPITSGRSEQYF.

In its sample, this clonotype was seen many times. The chain links TRBV11-2 to TRBJ2-3; D perhaps matches TRBD2 (6 bases). This CDR3 contains 17 residues. V lost 3 bases and J lost 1, with 17 bases in between. Germline CDR1 and CDR2: SGHAT and FQNNGV. CDR3 DNA: TGTGCCAGCAGCTTGTACTCGGGGGTCTTGGGCACAGATACGCAGTATTTT. It translates to CASSLYSGVLGTDTQYF.

This sequence joins TRBV19 and TRBJ2-7; 9 bases fit TRBD2. The V and J ends lost 4 bases and 7 bases, in that order; junction bases with no gene match: 8. Germline loops: CDR1 LNHDA, CDR2 SQIVND (reference sequence). This CDR3 has 14 residues. The DNA of the CDR3 is TGTGCCAGTAGTACTAGCGGGGACTACAATGAGCAGTACTTC. This sequence encodes CASSTSGDYNEQYF.

This clonotype was observed at least ten times. V is TRBV7-9 and J is TRBJ2-1; 9 bases line up with TRBD2. The germline V gene has CDR1 SEHNR and CDR2 FQNEAQ (reference sequence). The CDR3 consists of 16 residues. V lost 2 bases, J lost 3 bases, and 5 bases stayed unmatched. CDR3 sequence reads: CASSLRLAGIYNEQFF. DNA for the CDR3: TGTGCCAGCAGCTTAAGGCTAGCGGGAATCTACAATGAGCAGTTCTTC.

This clonotype was counted many times. The CDR3 spells CASSAVGGQPQHF. As DNA, the CDR3 is TGTGCCAGCAGCGCGGTGGGTGGACAGCCCCAGCATTTT. The genes are TRBV9 and TRBJ1-5; D is ambiguous. The CDR3 has 13 amino acids. V was clipped by 3 bases and J by 7 bases, with 11 bases between them. Germline lookup yields CDR1 SGDLS and CDR2 YYNGEE.

This clonotype was counted at least ten times. The chain carries TRBV20-1 and TRBJ2-7, with 13 bases lining up with TRBD2. The CDR3 consists of 15 residues. The V and J ends lost 2 bases and 3 bases, in that order; junction bases with no gene match: 4. CDR1 is DFQATT, CDR2 SNEGSKA, per germline (reference sequence). DNA of the CDR3: TGCAGTGCTAGATCAAGGACTAGCGGGGGCTACGAGCAGTACTTC. Residues: CSARSRTSGGYEQYF.

V is TRBV7-9 and J is TRBJ2-2, with 14 bases identical to TRBD2. The CDR3 runs to 18 residues. CDR1 SEHNR and CDR2 FQNEAQ come from the germline V gene (reference sequence). The junction had 7 bases not matched to a gene; V was cut back by 1 base and J by 6 bases. CDR3 DNA sequence: TGTGCCAGCAGCTTAGTCGGACTAGCGGGAGGATCGCCCGGGGAGCTGTTTTTT. The encoded protein is CASSLVGLAGGSPGELFF.

On this clonotype itself: A read error is the likely source, as a far larger clone sits one nucleotide away. The chain joins TRBV10-3 to TRBJ2-1; TRBD1 matches 8 bases. Unmatched junction bases numbered 10, after V lost 5 bases and J lost 4 bases. Germline V gene lookup returns CDR1 ENHRY and CDR2 SYGVKD. The CDR3 length is 16 residues. The CDR3 DNA reads TGTGCCATCAGTCGACAGGGGACCAACTATTACAATGAGCAGTTCTTC. This gives the protein CAISRQGTNYYNEQFF.

In this sample, this clonotype turned up many times. In DNA, the CDR3 is TGTGCCATGGAAATTACCGGACAGGGAAGACGTAATGAGCAGTTCTTC. Translation: CAMEITGQGRRNEQFF. This chain joins TRBV10-3 and TRBJ2-1, with 8 positions matching TRBD1. The CDR3 consists of 16 residues. CDR1 and CDR2 from the germline V gene are ENHRY and SYGVKD. V shed 9 bases and J 7 bases; nucleotides not matched to a gene: 17.

This chain uses TRBV9 with TRBJ1-2, with 7 bases that match TRBD1. V was clipped by 0 bases and J by 8 bases; unmatched bases: 10. The CDR3 consists of 15 residues. Germline values: CDR1 SGDLS, CDR2 YYNGEE. CDR3 region: CASSVGGTVGEGYTF. The CDR3 coding sequence is TGTGCCAGCAGCGTAGGAGGGACAGTCGGGGAGGGCTACACCTTC.

V is TRBV20-1 and J is TRBJ2-7; D not resolved. Trimming removed 7 bases from V and 2 bases from J, with 15 bases in between. The CDR3 loop spans 13 amino acids. Germline loops: CDR1 DFQATT, CDR2 SNEGSKA (reference sequence). CDR3 amino acids: CSGDSGLTYEQYF. The CDR3 DNA sequence: TGCAGTGGAGACTCCGGGCTAACCTACGAGCAGTACTTC.

This clonotype was observed many times. The chain has TRBV27 and TRBJ2-7, with 9 positions matching TRBD1. Trimming cost V 7 bases and J 2 bases; bases outside gene matches: 9. Looked up from germline, CDR1 is MNHEY and CDR2 is SMNVEV (reference sequence). The CDR3 contains 15 residues. This CDR3 reads CASKRTGASPYEQYF. The CDR3 DNA reads as TGTGCCAGCAAAAGGACAGGGGCATCGCCCTACGAGCAGTACTTC.

For the CDR3, the DNA is TGTGCCAGCAGCCGAGGGACAGAGGATCAGCCCCAGCATTTT. Amino acid sequence: CASSRGTEDQPQHF. This chain connects TRBV6-1 to TRBJ1-5; 7 bases agree with TRBD1. The CDR3 is 14 residues long. Trimming cost V 6 bases and J 5 bases; bases outside gene matches: 7. Germline CDR1 reads MNHNS; CDR2 reads SASEGT.